The 12 T cell receptor beta chains below come from one sample, sequenced in a study of blood T cells in healthy people across ages. A J-beta primer mix and a sample-barcoded 5' primer were used in a second PCR of roughly 6 to 11 cycles. TCRdb passed the 5' RACE reads through MiXCR, listing each CDR3 protein once. This table holds 730,000 or so distinct CDR3 sequences, less than 45% found once. The sequencing input was blood. The receptors stem from a man aged 80 or over in good health.

This clonotype has only a few counts. The chain carries TRBV6-2 or TRBV6-3 and TRBJ2-7; tentative D call: TRBD2 (5 bases). The CDR3 is 13 residues long. Germline V gene lookup returns CDR1 MNHEY and CDR2 SVGEGT. V lost 6 bases and J 2 bases, leaving 11 bases between the germline ends. CDR3 loop: CASRRGLTYEQYF. CDR3 DNA sequence: TGTGCCAGCAGGCGAGGGCTTACCTACGAGCAGTACTTC.

The chain links TRBV6-6 to TRBJ1-6; D not resolved. Looked up from germline, CDR1 is MNHNY and CDR2 is SVGAGI (reference sequence). Trimming took 7 bases from V and 12 from J, leaving 10 bases between them. The CDR3 covers 11 residues. CDR3 sequence (DNA): TGTGCCAGCATGTCGTGGGGACCCCTCCACTTT. Its protein is CASMSWGPLHF.

This clonotype came up many times. V gene TRBV6-6 combines with J gene TRBJ2-3, with D perhaps assigned TRBD1 or TRBD2 (5 bases each). V was trimmed by 6 bases and J by 1 base, leaving 11 bases between them. CDR3 length: 14 amino acids. In germline, CDR1 is MNHNY, CDR2 SVGAGI (reference sequence). CDR3 DNA: TGTGCCAGCAGGACGATGGGGGGCACAGATACGCAGTATTTT. It is translated as CASRTMGGTDTQYF.

The chain recombines TRBV4-1 with TRBJ2-2, with D uncertain. Trimming removed 5 bases from V and 1 base from J, with 11 bases in between. The CDR3 loop spans 15 amino acids. The germline V gene has CDR1 MGHRA and CDR2 YSYEKL. Written as DNA, the CDR3 is TGCGCCAGCAGCGCCGGGCAGCAGAACACCGGGGAGCTGTTTTTT. Encoded protein: CASSAGQQNTGELFF.

The chain uses TRBV4-3 and TRBJ1-4; D perhaps matches TRBD1 (5 bases). The V gene's germline CDR1 is LGHNA and CDR2 YSLEER. The CDR3 is made up of 16 amino acids. V shed 1 base and J shed 5 bases, with 14 bases lying between them. The CDR3 sequence: CASSQGAGRGNEKLFF. The CDR3 nucleotides read TGCGCCAGCAGCCAAGGTGCAGGGCGGGGGAATGAAAAACTGTTTTTT.

Ten or more counts support this clonotype. The chain joins TRBV20-1 to TRBJ2-6; D call uncertain. The length of the CDR3 is 14 residues. Trimming took 6 bases from V and 4 from J, leaving 13 bases between them. Per the germline V gene, CDR1 is DFQATT and CDR2 is SNEGSKA (reference sequence). This CDR3 is CSAPNPAGANVLTF. Written as DNA, the CDR3 is TGCAGTGCGCCAAATCCCGCGGGGGCCAACGTCCTGACTTTC.

The V and J genes are TRBV9 and TRBJ2-3; 9 positions match TRBD2. V trimming: 0 bases; J trimming: 0 bases; junction bases outside the gene matches: 8. The germline CDR1 and CDR2 sequences are SGDLS and YYNGEE. This CDR3 contains 18 residues. CDR3: CASSVGAGGRFSTDTQYF. The CDR3 region has the DNA TGTGCCAGCAGCGTAGGAGCGGGGGGCCGCTTTAGCACAGATACGCAGTATTTT.

V is TRBV5-1 and J is TRBJ2-1; 10 bases map to TRBD1. This CDR3 is 20 amino acids long. Germline-derived CDR1 and CDR2 are SGHRS and YFSETQ. The V gene end was trimmed by 4 bases and the J gene end by 1 base; junction bases not matched to a gene: 17. The CDR3 DNA reads as TGCGCCAGCAGCCGTCGGGGCCAATATCCGGGACAGGGGTCCTACAATGAGCAGTTCTTC. It codes for CASSRRGQYPGQGSYNEQFF.

Ten or more counts support this clonotype. The chain recombines TRBV25-1 with TRBJ1-2; TRBD1 matches 12 bases. This CDR3 is built from 15 residues. Germline V lookup: CDR1 MGHDK, CDR2 SYGVNS. The J segment lost 8 bases and the V segment lost 2 bases, leaving 6 bases of the junction unmatched. The CDR3, as DNA: TGTGCCAGCAGTGAAGTCAGGGACAGGGGGCAGGGCTACACCTTC. It translates to CASSEVRDRGQGYTF.

CDR3 nucleotides: TGTGCCACCAGCAGATTAAAAACAGGGGTGGAGCAGTTCTTC. It is translated as CATSRLKTGVEQFF. The chain combines TRBV15 with TRBJ2-1; 7 bases agree with TRBD1. V shed 2 bases, J shed 10 bases, and the junction held 8 bases outside the gene matches. From germline, CDR1 is LNHNV and CDR2 YYDKDF (reference sequence). This CDR3 comprises 14 residues.

The rearrangement joins TRBV29-1 to TRBJ2-3; 9 nucleotides line up with TRBD2. The CDR3 loop spans 16 amino acids. Germline V gene sequence: CDR1 SQVTM, CDR2 ANQGSEA. The V segment lost 6 bases and the J segment 0 bases; nucleotides outside the gene matches: 10. The CDR3 sequence: CSVSGTSCSSTDTQYF. The CDR3 DNA reads as TGCAGCGTGTCCGGGACTAGCTGTTCTAGCACAGATACGCAGTATTTT.

The chain combines TRBV12-3 or TRBV12-4 with TRBJ1-1; 7 nucleotides agree with TRBD1. After removal of 8 bases from V and 4 bases from J, the junction contained 13 bases not matched to a gene. The CDR3 spans 15 residues. The CDR3 DNA follows: TGTGCCAGCCTCCAATCGACAGGGTCGGGCACTGAAGCTTTCTTT. Its protein is CASLQSTGSGTEAFF.